The 17 T cell receptor beta chains given below trace back to one sample, sequenced in a study of T cells expressing NK-cell markers. Each CDR3 protein gets one entry in TCRdb, which reprocessed the 5' RACE reads and gives no DNA. In all, the sample yields 400,000 or so distinct CDR3 sequences. The sample taken for sequencing was blood T cells: a sorted CD56 or NKG2C T cell subset, CD4+ or CD8+ T cells, or bulk PBMC T cells (not recorded which). These receptors were obtained from a woman aged 45-59 years in good health.

The chain employs TRBV4-1 and TRBJ2-7; TCRdb's assignment of TRBD2 cannot be checked, as there is no DNA. Germline CDR1 reads MGHRA; CDR2 reads YSYEKL. The CDR3 totals 13 residues. The CDR3 sequence: CASSPGLPNEQYF.

The gene calls are TRBV18 and TRBJ2-5. The CDR3 is 13 amino acids. CDR1 and CDR2 (germline): KGHSH, LQKENI. The CDR3 here is CASASLFQETQYF.

J is TRBJ2-2 and V is TRBV10-2; TCRdb's assignment of TRBD1 cannot be checked, as there is no DNA. The V gene's germline CDR1 is WSHSY and CDR2 SAAADI. The CDR3 sequence is 16 residues long. CDR3: CASSEATPRNHGELFF.

The rearrangement uses TRBV6-5 and TRBJ1-4; the TCRdb call, TRBD1, lacks DNA for checking. Germline values: CDR1 MNHEY, CDR2 SVGAGI. CDR3 length equals 15 residues. The CDR3 region is CASRPGGTTNEKLFF.

The chain joins TRBV4-1 to TRBJ2-5; lacking DNA, the TRBD1 call made by TCRdb goes unchecked. CDR1 MGHRA and CDR2 YSYEKL come from the germline V gene. The CDR3 sequence is 14 residues long. CDR3 in amino acids: CASSPDRDSKTQYF.

The rearrangement joins TRBV6-5 to TRBJ2-3; TCRdb gives TRBD2 as the D gene, but with no DNA this cannot be confirmed. The CDR3 covers 16 residues. CDR1 is MNHEY, CDR2 SVGAGI, per germline. The CDR3 protein is CASSYSIGGGSDTQYF.

CDR3 amino acids: CASGSGQGADTQYF. J is TRBJ2-3 and V is TRBV12-5; TCRdb picks TRBD1, but there is no DNA to check that call. This CDR3 spans 14 amino acids. Germline V gene lookup returns CDR1 LGHNT and CDR2 FRNRAP.

The chain joins TRBV5-1 to TRBJ1-2; the TRBD1 assignment by TCRdb is unverifiable without DNA. The CDR3 runs 13 residues. Germline V gene data show CDR1 as SGHRS and CDR2 as YFSETQ. The CDR3 is CASSRRGVYGYTF.

The chain is built from TRBV7-2 and TRBJ2-7; TCRdb designates TRBD2, a call that cannot be tested without DNA. CDR3 size: 14 residues. CDR1 and CDR2 (germline): SGHTA, FQGNSA. CDR3 region: CASSPLPSGNEQYF.

The rearrangement joins TRBV6-2 or TRBV6-3 to TRBJ2-7. CDR1 MNHEY and CDR2 SVGEGT come from the germline V gene. The CDR3 is made up of 12 amino acids. The chain's CDR3 is CASSTTMYEQYF.

The gene calls are TRBV5-5 and TRBJ2-1; the TCRdb call, TRBD1, lacks DNA for checking. From germline, CDR1 is SGHKS and CDR2 YYEKEE (reference sequence). The length of the CDR3 is 14 residues. This CDR3 is CASSLGDRKGQQFF.

The chain's CDR3 is CASSYRTGVDDGELFF. The chain has TRBV7-9 and TRBJ2-2; TCRdb picks TRBD1, but there is no DNA to check that call. Germline-derived CDR1 and CDR2 are SEHNR and FQNEAQ (reference sequence). The CDR3 loop spans 16 amino acids. The full variable domain, completed using reference TRBV7-9 and TRBJ2-2, is DTGVSQNPRHKITKRGQNVTFRCDPISEHNRLYWYRQTLGQGPEFLTYFQNEAQLEKSRLLSDRFSAERPKGSFSTLEIQRTEQGDSAMYLCASSYRTGVDDGELFFGEGSRLTVL.

The CDR3 spells CASSFWASGSTDTQYF. The chain has TRBV12-3 or TRBV12-4 and TRBJ2-3; TCRdb's D call, TRBD2, is unchecked because there is no DNA. The CDR3 is 16 amino acids.

The chain has TRBV15 and TRBJ2-3; TCRdb's D gene call, TRBD2, goes unchecked for lack of DNA. Germline V lookup: CDR1 LNHNV, CDR2 YYDKDF (reference sequence). The CDR3 is made up of 14 amino acids. CDR3 amino acids: CATKSSGRADTQYF.

The chain couples TRBV2 to TRBJ2-5; no DNA is available, so the TRBD2 call from TCRdb remains unchecked. CDR1 and CDR2 (germline): SNHLY, FYNNEI. The CDR3 length is 15 residues. The CDR3: CASSELLGGIETQYF.

The genes are TRBV3-1 and TRBJ2-3; the D call from TCRdb, TRBD2, cannot be confirmed without DNA. Germline V CDR1 and CDR2: LGHDT, YNNKEL (reference sequence). The CDR3 spans 14 residues. This CDR3 reads CASSHLAAKYTQYF.

This chain uses TRBV7-9 with TRBJ1-2; the TCRdb D gene call, TRBD1, has no DNA to confirm it. The CDR3 runs to 12 residues. Looked up from germline, CDR1 is SEHNR and CDR2 is FQNEAQ (reference sequence). The CDR3 is CASSLEPGLNTF.